This T cell receptor (beta chain) is drawn from a study of T-cell memory formation after mild COVID-19 (TCRdb year 2021). Turning to the overall study: TCR sequence clusters from the two donors were largely donor specific. Two young, previously healthy adult volunteers made up the cohort, one male and one female. In a couple of donors, T-cell clones that expanded and contracted after mild COVID-19 were followed by sequencing TCRalpha and TCRbeta repertoires longitudinally.

Results and caveats for the whole study, not just this receptor: Contracting CD4+ clones turned up mainly in the CM and EM memory subsets, whereas EMRA was where CD8+ clones were enriched. Clones that contracted from day 15 to 85 showed balanced CD4/CD8 phenotypes, whereas a second wave of clones that expanded from day 15 to 37 leaned towards CD4+. Only two mild cases were covered in the study, and larger cohorts including severe cases with pre-infection samples were considered necessary. SARS-CoV-2 specificity was not confirmed for the second-wave clones peaking on day 37. The detection of some responding clones in pre-infection memory suggests that pre-existing cross-reactive memory T cells joined the SARS-CoV-2 response.

Sequences SGHTA (CDR1) and FQGTGA (CDR2) are obtained from the germline V gene. V loses 1 base at its end and J loses 8 bases; junction bases beyond the gene matches: 11. Counted from cysteine to phenylalanine, this CDR3 has 16 amino acids. Only CDR3 DNA is held: 48 bases, read in frame from base 1. Ficoll-Paque density gradient centrifugation was used to isolate PBMCs. On this clonotype itself: Its antigen specificity is not known. The input lacks base qualities; no much larger clone sits a single base away.

Sequencing was carried out with an Illumina NovaSeq 6000. Using 5'RACE with constant-segment primers, TCRalpha and TCRbeta cDNA libraries were constructed, with sample barcodes and unique molecular identifiers added in the process. RNA was extracted from every sample with Trizol reagent. Library amplification was performed in two PCR steps, and a second sample barcode and Illumina TruSeq adapters were introduced in the second step. Libraries were sequenced on an Illumina NovaSeq with 2 x 150 bp paired-end reads. As for how the authors treated the data: Demultiplexing of reads and collapsing into UMI-guided consensus sequences were performed with migec v1.2.7. With mixcr v2.1.11, UMI consensuses were aligned to TRA and TRB V and J templates and assembled into clonotypes. A clonotype was counted as expanded or contracted only if both edgeR and NoisET called the change significant, with noise models trained on biological replicates. For edgeR calls, the thresholds were a false discovery rate-adjusted p below 0.01 and a log2 fold-change of 1. As an exploratory analysis of dynamics, PCA with hierarchical clustering was applied to max-normalized trajectories of the 1000 most abundant clonotypes. Separately sequenced CD4+ and CD8+ repertoires were used to assign a CD4 or CD8 phenotype to each responding clone. Starting from the raw public reads, TCRdb applied fastp trimming at Q25, assembled clones with MiXCR and retained in-frame beta chains. Rows with one shared CDR3 protein collapse into an entry with the most common genes and DNA. The V and J calls and clone size are TCRdb's, not the authors'. The sample profile shows over 500,000 distinct CDR3 sequences; 17% of them were found once. The ten most abundant clones make up roughly 8% of the sample.

Sequencing was done on a sample of PBMCs or a T cell subset sorted from them (not recorded which). The origin of this receptor is an adult woman who had mild COVID-19 (a few samples of this study predate the infection). The sample titles of this study are shuffled in the database, so cell type and time point are left out; the donor was told from shared clones. The chain employs TRBV7-3 and TRBJ1-2, with 9 middle bases fitting TRBD1. The DNA reads TGTGCCAGCAGCTTAAATTCCCCCGGGACAGGGCAAGGCTACACCTTC. Translated, this gives CASSLNSPGTGQGYTF.